This T cell receptor (beta chain) was observed in a study of sequential checkpoint blockade in melanoma. Overall study findings and caveats: Patients with week-13 increases in T-cell fraction and clonality benefited about 30 times more often.

The CDR3 has 14 residues. The germline gives CDR1 MNHGY, CDR2 SAAAGT. Concerning this clone: The antigen is unknown. Germline is not matched at one junction end, which may reflect a read error.

Generated by immunoSEQ multiplex PCR, the TCRdb table keeps only in-frame clones and is missing some. The sample carries roughly 2,500 clones, about 22% recorded once. Sample treatment: randomized to nivolumab then ipilimumab (arm A) or the reverse (arm B). The origin of this receptor is a human donor with melanoma. The specimen comprised tumor tissue (inferred from file names), sampled from a patient given nivolumab and ipilimumab in sequence. V is TRBV6-8 and J is TRBJ2-5; TRBD1 is a possible D gene (6 bases). The DNA of the CDR3 is TGTGCCATCAGTGTACAAGGGGGAGAAGAGACCCAGTACTTC. This translates into CAISVQGGEETQYF.